The 16 T cell receptor beta chains presented below share a single source sample, sequenced in a study of identical twins. Using its own MiXCR run on the 5' RACE reads, TCRdb lists one record per CDR3 protein. The repertoire has 300,000 to 350,000 distinct CDR3 sequences, roughly an eighth of them found once; the top ten carry just over 7%. This same sample was also part of a study on yellow fever vaccine responses in identical twins.

The sequencing input was CD8+ T cells sorted from blood. The receptor source for this set is a woman between 18 and 29 years old in good health.

This clonotype was seen at least ten times. The rearrangement joins TRBV5-6 to TRBJ1-2; TRBD1 agrees at 8 bases. V dropped 2 bases and J dropped 4; count of bases not matched to a gene: 7. The CDR3 has 15 residues. Germline V CDR1 and CDR2: SGHDT, YYEEEE. CDR3 protein: CASSFFQGAFYGYTF. CDR3 nucleotides: TGTGCCAGCAGCTTTTTCCAGGGGGCGTTCTATGGCTACACCTTC.

This clonotype was found a few times. The rearrangement joins TRBV28 to TRBJ2-1, with a weak D call TRBD2 (5 bases). The CDR3 sequence is 14 residues long. V was cut by 5 bases and J by 4 bases, with 12 bases left in between. CDR1 is MDHEN, CDR2 SYDVKM, per germline. The CDR3 DNA is TGTGCCAGCAGTGGACTCGAAGCTTACAATGAGCAGTTCTTC. Translation gives CASSGLEAYNEQFF.

This chain connects TRBV7-4 to TRBJ2-1; TRBD2 agrees at 8 bases. Losses at the gene ends were 2 bases for V and 13 bases for J; bases not matched to a gene: 13. The length of the CDR3 is 15 residues. Looked up from germline, CDR1 is SGHVT and CDR2 is SQSDAQ. The CDR3 coding sequence is TGTGCCAGCAGCTTACAAGGGCGGGAGGTTCATCCTCAGTTCTTC. The encoded protein is CASSLQGREVHPQFF. Variable domain in full (rest from reference TRBV7-4 and TRBJ2-1): GAGVSQSPRYKVAKRGRDVALRCDSISGHVTLYWYRQTLGQGSEVLTYSQSDAQRDKSGRPSGRFSAERPERSVSTLKIQRTEQGDSAVYLCASSLQGREVHPQFFGPGTRLTVL.

The gene calls are TRBV24-1 and TRBJ1-2, with 7 positions matching TRBD1. V gave up 4 bases and J gave up 6 bases; unmatched junction bases: 7. The germline V gene encodes CDR1 KGHDR and CDR2 SFDVKD. The CDR3 is made up of 14 amino acids. The CDR3 loop reads CATSELGQDNGYTF. The CDR3 DNA reads TGTGCCACCAGTGAACTCGGACAGGACAATGGCTACACCTTC.

This clonotype was seen repeatedly, ten times or more. The chain uses TRBV4-1 and TRBJ1-2, with 7 bases aligning to TRBD1. This CDR3 has 17 amino acids. The V gene's germline CDR1 is MGHRA and CDR2 YSYEKL. V lost 1 base to trimming and J lost 2 bases; unmatched junction nucleotides: 10. The CDR3 DNA reads as TGCGCCAGCAGCCAAGTGTTGATTGTCAGGGGGAACTATGGCTACACCTTC. Encoded protein: CASSQVLIVRGNYGYTF.

This clonotype was detected a few times. The V and J genes are TRBV28 and TRBJ2-2; TRBD2 is a possible D gene (5 bases). V was clipped by 3 bases and J by 4 bases, with 12 bases between them. The CDR3 length is 15 residues. Germline assignment: CDR1 MDHEN and CDR2 SYDVKM. Written as DNA, the CDR3 is TGTGCCAGCAGTTTTTGGGGAGTAAGCACCGGGGAGCTGTTTTTT. Translation: CASSFWGVSTGELFF.

The chain has TRBV7-8 and TRBJ2-7; unclear D gene. Germline CDR1 reads SGHVS; CDR2 reads FQNEAQ. This CDR3 is built from 15 residues. Between the trimmed V and J ends, which lost 5 bases and 3 bases, there was a span of 17 bases. The DNA of the CDR3 is TGTGCCAGCAGCCCGACGGGTCCCTCCAGCTACGAGCAGTACTTC. It specifies CASSPTGPSSYEQYF.

This clonotype was observed a handful of times. This CDR3 is CASSPVQANQPQHF. The DNA of the CDR3 is TGTGCCAGCAGCCCTGTCCAGGCTAATCAGCCCCAGCATTTT. The V call is TRBV7-9, the J call TRBJ1-5; D is unclear. This CDR3 has 14 amino acids. CDR1 is SEHNR and CDR2 is FQNEAQ in the germline V gene (reference sequence). The V end was cut by 5 bases, the J end by 4 bases, with 12 bases between.

The V gene is TRBV6-1, the J gene TRBJ2-7; D is uncertain. Germline V gene lookup returns CDR1 MNHNS and CDR2 SASEGT. The CDR3 consists of 14 residues. V was cut by 6 bases and J by 2 bases, with 14 bases left in between. The DNA of the CDR3 is TGTGCCAGCAGAGCTCCGGGCCGGGCCTACGAGCAGTACGTC. Protein sequence: CASRAPGRAYEQYV.

This clonotype was observed a few times. The V and J genes are TRBV5-1 and TRBJ2-3; 11 positions agree with TRBD2. The CDR3 is made up of 17 amino acids. V lost 0 bases and J lost 2; bases outside the gene matches: 5. Germline lookup yields CDR1 SGHRS and CDR2 YFSETQ. The CDR3 spells CASSLGGLAGVTDTQYF. CDR3 nucleotides: TGCGCCAGCAGCTTGGGCGGACTAGCGGGCGTCACAGATACGCAGTATTTT.

This clonotype has only a few counts. V usage is TRBV4-1 and J usage is TRBJ2-2; TRBD2 is a possible D gene (7 bases). V was clipped by 3 bases and J by 6 bases, with 17 bases between them. Germline V gene data show CDR1 as MGHRA and CDR2 as YSYEKL. This CDR3 spans 16 amino acids. The CDR3: CASSHPHGGPPGELFF. The CDR3 nucleotides are TGCGCCAGCAGCCACCCCCACGGGGGGCCCCCCGGGGAGCTGTTTTTT.

Note on this clonotype: A read error is possible here, since a much larger clone lies one base away. The genes are TRBV4-1 and TRBJ2-2; 8 positions agree with TRBD1. Per the germline V gene, CDR1 is MGHRA and CDR2 is YSYEKL. The CDR3 spans 17 residues. The CDR3 loop is CACSLRQGASLAGELFF. CDR3 in DNA: TGCGCCTGCAGCCTTCGGCAGGGGGCGTCCTTAGCCGGGGAGCTGTTTTTT.

The table lists this clonotype with a few counts. The chain uses TRBV28 and TRBJ2-1; TRBD2 aligns across 12 bases. CDR1 is MDHEN and CDR2 is SYDVKM in the germline V gene. The CDR3 sequence is 14 residues long. The junction had 4 bases not matched to a gene; V was cut back by 6 bases and J by 7 bases. The CDR3 here is CASSGLAGMNEQFF. The CDR3 DNA is TGTGCCAGCAGCGGACTAGCGGGAATGAATGAGCAGTTCTTC.

V is TRBV6-9 and J is TRBJ2-5; 8 bases match TRBD1. The CDR3 sequence is 13 residues long. Germline loops: CDR1 MNHGY, CDR2 SVAAGI. The CDR3 DNA sequence: TGTGGCCAGATCGGGACAGGACAGGAGACCCAGTACTTC. It yields the protein CGQIGTGQETQYF.

V is TRBV7-8 and J is TRBJ2-4; 8 bases match TRBD2. The CDR3 loop spans 16 amino acids. Trimming removed 4 bases from V and 7 bases from J; junction bases left unmatched: 12. Germline CDR1 and CDR2: SGHVS and FQNEAQ. CDR3 residues: CASSYGGPGLVNIQYF. The CDR3 region has the DNA TGTGCCAGCAGCTACGGGGGGCCGGGACTAGTGAACATTCAGTACTTC.

This chain links TRBV27 with TRBJ2-3; D may be TRBD2 (5 bases). This CDR3 has 16 amino acids. Per the germline V gene, CDR1 is MNHEY and CDR2 is SMNVEV (reference sequence). Trimming left V 3 bases short and J 1 base short, with 14 bases between. CDR3 coding DNA: TGTGCCAGCAGTTTTGTCCGGACTCCTGGCACAGATACGCAGTATTTT. This codes for CASSFVRTPGTDTQYF.